These T cell receptor beta chains were read from a single sample in a study of blood T cell repertoires in COVID-19. TCRdb's table, derived via immunoSEQ multiplex PCR, lists solely in-frame clones and lacks some. Counted here are 110,000 to 150,000 clones, 70% to 85% occurring once; the ten biggest clones make up roughly a tenth. The source material was peripheral blood. The source of these receptors is a man in his sixties with active or convalescent COVID-19. Both conserved end residues are part of each CDR3. Each record gives: J gene, D gene, V gene, clone size, CDR3 DNA, CDR3 protein. A D gene is named only where the DNA matches it firmly. Clone sizes are given selectively: once, few, many, or a class where the clone is expanded.

J gene: TRBJ2-5; D gene: TRBD1; V gene: TRBV7-2; clone size: -; CDR3 DNA: TGTGCCAGCAGCTCCGGACAGGGCCGAGAGACCCAGTACTTC; CDR3 protein: CASSSGQGRETQYF
J gene: TRBJ1-1; D gene: -; V gene: TRBV4-1; clone size: -; CDR3 DNA: TGCGCCAGCAGCCAGGGACTTGGAAGAGATGCTTTCTTT; CDR3 protein: CASSQGLGRDAFF
J gene: TRBJ2-7; D gene: TRBD1; V gene: TRBV5-1; clone size: -; CDR3 DNA: TGCGCCAGCAGCACTGGGGACAGTGGGTCCTACGAGCAGTACTTC; CDR3 protein: CASSTGDSGSYEQYF
J gene: TRBJ2-1; D gene: TRBD2; V gene: TRBV7-9; clone size: -; CDR3 DNA: TGTGCCAGCACCTCCGGGCGGGGGACGGGGCTTTCCGACAATGAGCAGTTCTTC; CDR3 protein: CASTSGRGTGLSDNEQFF
J gene: TRBJ2-3; D gene: TRBD1; V gene: TRBV5-4; clone size: few; CDR3 DNA: TGTGCCAGCAGCTTGCAGGGGGCAGATACGCAGTATTTT; CDR3 protein: CASSLQGADTQYF
J gene: TRBJ1-1; D gene: -; V gene: TRBV5-1; clone size: once; CDR3 DNA: TGCGCCAGCAGCGAAACTACGAACACTGAAGCTTTCTTT; CDR3 protein: CASSETTNTEAFF
J gene: TRBJ1-5; D gene: -; V gene: TRBV10-3; clone size: -; CDR3 DNA: TGTGCCATCAGTGAACAGGGCCATGGCGAGAATCAGCCCCAGCATTTT; CDR3 protein: CAISEQGHGENQPQHF
J gene: TRBJ2-3; D gene: TRBD1; V gene: TRBV10-1; clone size: few; CDR3 DNA: TGCGCCAGCAGTGATAGGGGGCAGAAAGATACGCAGTATTTT; CDR3 protein: CASSDRGQKDTQYF
J gene: TRBJ1-1; D gene: -; V gene: TRBV27; clone size: -; CDR3 DNA: TGTGCCAGCAGTCTGAAAAGGGGTATGAACACTGAAGCTTTCTTT; CDR3 protein: CASSLKRGMNTEAFF
J gene: TRBJ2-5; D gene: -; V gene: TRBV4-3; clone size: -; CDR3 DNA: TGCGCCAGCAGCCAAGATCGGAATAGCGTGGGAGAGACCCAGTACTTC; CDR3 protein: CASSQDRNSVGETQYF
J gene: TRBJ2-1; D gene: -; V gene: TRBV7-2; clone size: -; CDR3 DNA: TGTGCCAGCAGACATCCCGGGACTGCCAGCTACAATGAGCAGTTCTTC; CDR3 protein: CASRHPGTASYNEQFF
J gene: TRBJ1-1; D gene: -; V gene: TRBV19; clone size: -; CDR3 DNA: TGTGCCAGTAGCATAGGAGGGAGTGGAGCTTTCTTT; CDR3 protein: CASSIGGSGAFF
J gene: TRBJ2-1; D gene: -; V gene: TRBV12-3/TRBV12-4; clone size: -; CDR3 DNA: TGTGCCAGTACTTACTCTGCCCACAATGAGCAGTTCTTC; CDR3 protein: CASTYSAHNEQFF
J gene: TRBJ2-3; D gene: TRBD2; V gene: TRBV11-2; clone size: -; CDR3 DNA: TGTGCCAGCAGCCTAAGGGCGGGGGGGCCCGGCACAGATACGCAGTATTTT; CDR3 protein: CASSLRAGGPGTDTQYF
J gene: TRBJ2-3; D gene: -; V gene: TRBV5-5; clone size: few; CDR3 DNA: TGTGCCAGCAGCTTCCAGGGGTTTTTTGTAGATACGCAGTATTTT; CDR3 protein: CASSFQGFFVDTQYF
J gene: TRBJ1-2; D gene: -; V gene: TRBV4-3; clone size: -; CDR3 DNA: TGCGCCAGCAGCCAAGATGCTACTGCGGTGCGTTACTATGGCTACACCTTC; CDR3 protein: CASSQDATAVRYYGYTF
J gene: TRBJ2-1; D gene: TRBD2; V gene: TRBV27; clone size: -; CDR3 DNA: TGTGCCAGCAGTGTAGCGGGAGCCGATGAGCAGTTCTTC; CDR3 protein: CASSVAGADEQFF
J gene: TRBJ1-2; D gene: -; V gene: TRBV5-1; clone size: -; CDR3 DNA: TGCGCCAGCAGCGCCACAGGGTCCACCTATGGCTACACCTTC; CDR3 protein: CASSATGSTYGYTF
J gene: TRBJ1-4; D gene: TRBD1; V gene: TRBV5-1; clone size: once; CDR3 DNA: TGCGCCAGCAGCTTAAGACAGGGTAATGAAAAACTGTTTTTT; CDR3 protein: CASSLRQGNEKLFF
J gene: TRBJ1-2; D gene: -; V gene: TRBV7-2; clone size: -; CDR3 DNA: TGTGCCAGCAGCTTAGTCGGGATATACTATGGCTACACCTTC; CDR3 protein: CASSLVGIYYGYTF
J gene: TRBJ1-2; D gene: TRBD1; V gene: TRBV28; clone size: -; CDR3 DNA: TGTGCCAGCAGTTCCGGGACAGGGTCTAACTATGGCTACACCTTC; CDR3 protein: CASSSGTGSNYGYTF
J gene: TRBJ2-5; D gene: TRBD1; V gene: TRBV10-1; clone size: -; CDR3 DNA: TGCGCCAGCTCCGGGACAGGCCTACAAGAGACCCAGTACTTC; CDR3 protein: CASSGTGLQETQYF
J gene: TRBJ1-6; D gene: -; V gene: TRBV18; clone size: -; CDR3 DNA: TGTGCCAGCTCACCCTCGGCGGGGGGCCTAGATCCCCTCCACTTT; CDR3 protein: CASSPSAGGLDPLHF
J gene: TRBJ2-5; D gene: TRBD2; V gene: TRBV2; clone size: -; CDR3 DNA: TGTGCCAGCAAGAGTAGGCTAGCGGGAGAAGAGACCCAGTACTTC; CDR3 protein: CASKSRLAGEETQYF
J gene: TRBJ1-3; D gene: -; V gene: TRBV19; clone size: few; CDR3 DNA: TGTGCCAGTATCAGCGGGGGGAGAAACACCATATATTTT; CDR3 protein: CASISGGRNTIYF
J gene: TRBJ2-7; D gene: TRBD2; V gene: TRBV6-6; clone size: -; CDR3 DNA: TGTGCCAGCAGTGAGACTAGCGGGGTCGAGCAGTACTTC; CDR3 protein: CASSETSGVEQYF
J gene: TRBJ1-4; D gene: -; V gene: TRBV15; clone size: once; CDR3 DNA: TGTGCCACCAGCAGACAGGTCGGACAACTTAATGAAAAACTGTTTTTT; CDR3 protein: CATSRQVGQLNEKLFF
J gene: TRBJ2-1; D gene: TRBD2; V gene: TRBV24-1; clone size: -; CDR3 DNA: TGTGCCACCAGTGACAGGACTAGCGGGAGGGCAAACTACAATGAGCAGTTCTTC; CDR3 protein: CATSDRTSGRANYNEQFF
J gene: TRBJ1-2; D gene: -; V gene: TRBV30; clone size: once; CDR3 DNA: TGTGCCTGGAGTCTTGGCAGAAACTATGGCTACACCTTC; CDR3 protein: CAWSLGRNYGYTF
J gene: TRBJ1-6; D gene: -; V gene: TRBV7-2; clone size: -; CDR3 DNA: TGTGCCAGCAGCCCTCGAGGGTTCCAATCACCCCTCCACTTT; CDR3 protein: CASSPRGFQSPLHF
J gene: TRBJ1-2; D gene: -; V gene: TRBV12-5; clone size: -; CDR3 DNA: TGTGCTAGTGGTTCTACAGGGAACTATGGCTACACCTTC; CDR3 protein: CASGSTGNYGYTF
J gene: TRBJ2-3; D gene: -; V gene: TRBV6-5; clone size: -; CDR3 DNA: TGTGCCAGCAGTTCCAAAACCAGGGAAAGGGATACGCAGTATTTT; CDR3 protein: CASSSKTRERDTQYF
J gene: TRBJ1-1; D gene: TRBD1; V gene: TRBV5-1; clone size: -; CDR3 DNA: TGCGCCAGCAGCACCACGGGACAGTCGAACACTGAAGCTTTCTTT; CDR3 protein: CASSTTGQSNTEAFF
J gene: TRBJ1-2; D gene: TRBD1; V gene: TRBV6-2/TRBV6-3; clone size: -; CDR3 DNA: TGTGCCAGCAGTTACGGGACAGGCACTAACTATGGCTACACCTTC; CDR3 protein: CASSYGTGTNYGYTF
J gene: TRBJ2-5; D gene: -; V gene: TRBV11-2; clone size: -; CDR3 DNA: TGTGCCAGCAGCTTCCCCCAGAAAGAGACCCAGTACTTC; CDR3 protein: CASSFPQKETQYF
J gene: TRBJ2-2; D gene: TRBD1; V gene: TRBV6-5; clone size: -; CDR3 DNA: TGTGCCAGCAGCCTACAGGGGGCGGGCACCGGGGAGCTGTTTTTT; CDR3 protein: CASSLQGAGTGELFF
J gene: TRBJ2-3; D gene: -; V gene: TRBV18; clone size: -; CDR3 DNA: TGTGCCAGCTCACCGGTAGCGGATGAACGGGGGACAGATACGCAGTATTTT; CDR3 protein: CASSPVADERGTDTQYF
J gene: TRBJ1-2; D gene: -; V gene: TRBV4-3; clone size: -; CDR3 DNA: TGCGCCAGCAGCCAAGATGAGGGCCTCGGGCTCTCCCATGGCTACACCTTC; CDR3 protein: CASSQDEGLGLSHGYTF
J gene: TRBJ2-5; D gene: TRBD1; V gene: TRBV10-1; clone size: -; CDR3 DNA: TGCGCCAGCAGTGGTGGCGGGACAGGAGAGACCCAGTACTTC; CDR3 protein: CASSGGGTGETQYF
J gene: TRBJ2-1; D gene: -; V gene: TRBV6-2/TRBV6-3; clone size: few; CDR3 DNA: TGTGCCAGCAGTTACCCCCCGGGCGGGGTCTACAATGAGCAGTTCTTC; CDR3 protein: CASSYPPGGVYNEQFF
J gene: TRBJ2-2; D gene: -; V gene: TRBV3-1/TRBV3-2; clone size: -; CDR3 DNA: TGTGCCAGCAGCCAGGGGGGGCTTAACACCGGGGAGCTGTTTTTT; CDR3 protein: CASSQGGLNTGELFF
J gene: TRBJ1-5; D gene: -; V gene: TRBV24-1; clone size: -; CDR3 DNA: TGTGCCACCAGTGATTGGACGGGAGATAGCAATCAGCCCCAGCATTTT; CDR3 protein: CATSDWTGDSNQPQHF
J gene: TRBJ2-3; D gene: TRBD1; V gene: TRBV2; clone size: -; CDR3 DNA: TGTGCCAGCAGTGAAGATAAGGAAAGAGGTATCGGGACAGGTATCACAGATACGCAGTATTTT; CDR3 protein: CASSEDKERGIGTGITDTQYF
J gene: TRBJ1-2; D gene: -; V gene: TRBV28; clone size: -; CDR3 DNA: TGTGCCAGTGTCAGTAACTATGGCTACACCTTC; CDR3 protein: CASVSNYGYTF
J gene: TRBJ2-2; D gene: TRBD2; V gene: TRBV27; clone size: once; CDR3 DNA: TGTGCCAGCACCCCGGGGGGGGTTTCCACCGGGGAGCTGTTTTTT; CDR3 protein: CASTPGGVSTGELFF
J gene: TRBJ1-5; D gene: TRBD1; V gene: TRBV18; clone size: -; CDR3 DNA: TGTGCCAGCTCACCAAGACAGGGGGGACAGCCCCAGCATTTT; CDR3 protein: CASSPRQGGQPQHF
J gene: TRBJ2-2; D gene: -; V gene: TRBV19; clone size: few; CDR3 DNA: TGTGCCAGTAGTATACAAGCCCACACCGGGGAGCTGTTTTTT; CDR3 protein: CASSIQAHTGELFF
J gene: TRBJ2-4; D gene: -; V gene: TRBV19; clone size: -; CDR3 DNA: TGTGCCAGTAGTTCGGACAGAGTAGCCAAAAACATTCAGTACTTC; CDR3 protein: CASSSDRVAKNIQYF
J gene: TRBJ2-1; D gene: TRBD1; V gene: TRBV30; clone size: -; CDR3 DNA: TGTGCCACCCAGACAGGGGGTCTTAACAATGAGCAGTTCTTC; CDR3 protein: CATQTGGLNNEQFF
J gene: TRBJ2-1; D gene: -; V gene: TRBV7-2; clone size: -; CDR3 DNA: TGTGCCAGCAGCGTAGTCGGGGATGAGCAGTTCTTC; CDR3 protein: CASSVVGDEQFF